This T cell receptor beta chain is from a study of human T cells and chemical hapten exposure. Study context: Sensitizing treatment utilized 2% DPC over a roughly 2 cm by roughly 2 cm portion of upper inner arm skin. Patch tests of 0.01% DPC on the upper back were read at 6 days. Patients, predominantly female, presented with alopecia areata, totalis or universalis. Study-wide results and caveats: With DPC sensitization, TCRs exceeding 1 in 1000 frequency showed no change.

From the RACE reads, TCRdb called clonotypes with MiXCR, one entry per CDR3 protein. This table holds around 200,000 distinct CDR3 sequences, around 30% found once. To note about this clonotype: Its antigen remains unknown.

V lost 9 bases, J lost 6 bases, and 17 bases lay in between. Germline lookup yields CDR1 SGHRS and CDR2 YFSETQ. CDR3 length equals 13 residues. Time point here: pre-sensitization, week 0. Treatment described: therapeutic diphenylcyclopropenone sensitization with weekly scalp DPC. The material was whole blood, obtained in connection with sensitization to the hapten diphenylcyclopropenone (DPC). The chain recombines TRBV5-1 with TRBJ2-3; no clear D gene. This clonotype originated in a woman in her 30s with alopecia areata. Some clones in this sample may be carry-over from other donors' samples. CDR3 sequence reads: CATRLGARDTQYF. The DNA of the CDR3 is TGCGCCACCAGGTTAGGCGCGAGGGATACGCAGTATTTT. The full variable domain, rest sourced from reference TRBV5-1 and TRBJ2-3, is KAGVTQTPRYLIKTRGQQVTLSCSPISGHRSVSWYQQTPGQGLQFLFEYFSETQRNKGNFPGRFSGRQFSNSRSEMNVSTLELGDSALYLCATRLGARDTQYFGPGTRLTVL.